The clone carrying this T cell receptor (beta chain) was detected once. Antigen: not known. Each patient experienced a relapse that followed autologous stem cell transplantation, and brentuximab vedotin exposure varied. This table comes from immunoSEQ multiplex PCR, and its TCRdb copy is limited to in-frame clones, with some not included. This sample has 40,000 to 55,000 clones; roughly 86% occur once, and the top ten carry about 9.8%. CDR1 and CDR2 from the germline V gene are SGHNT and YENEEA. The CDR3 is made up of 13 amino acids. V lost 4 bases and J lost 7; bases outside the gene matches: 6. The data were obtained in a study of PD-1 blockade in classical Hodgkin lymphoma. Study-level results: Lower baseline TCR diversity marked trial partial responders and progressors.

Here the sequenced sample was peripheral blood mononuclear cells (PBMCs), taken at baseline. The chain couples TRBV11-3 to TRBJ2-7, with TRBD1 identical over 8 bases. The TCR was taken from a human donor with classical Hodgkin lymphoma. CDR3 DNA: TGTGCCAGCAGCTACCGGACAGGGAGGGAGCAGTACTTC. It encodes CASSYRTGREQYF.